This entry features one T cell receptor beta chain sequence. No cognate antigen has been identified for it. There are no base qualities to consult, and no much larger clone falls within one base. The CDR3 goes from the cysteine to the phenylalanine over 18 residues. CDR3 DNA is the only sequence kept; it has 54 bases, read in frame from the first base. The germline V gene (reference sequence) gives CDR1 as MNHEY and CDR2 as SMNVEV. Trimmed from V: 0 bases; trimmed from J: 2 bases; junction bases lacking a gene match: 7. These data come from a study of cytotoxic CD8 clonotypes in ibrutinib-treated CLL (dated by TCRdb to the early 2020s). About the full investigation: The cohort had about a dozen relapsed/refractory and around 14 treatment-naive patients; fewer than 18 were IGHV unmutated. Responses were partial in 24 patients and complete in 2; after median about 68 months follow-up, about 14 stayed in remission and some twelve progressed. The response samples were drawn at a median of 12 months into treatment, with a range of about 6 to 36 months. On average, each sample yielded hundreds of thousands of productive templates and tens of thousands of productive rearrangements. Longitudinal samples were available for about 30% of the 86 trial participants. Cryopreserved peripheral blood mononuclear cells were collected before treatment, at response, and at either disease progression or sustained remission.

Results and caveats for the whole study, not just this receptor: Lymph node repertoires were not examined, and the timing of sampling was not matched between patients in sustained remission and those whose disease progressed. Clonality increased at ibrutinib response, stayed stable in sustained remission, and fell back toward baseline at progression. Baseline clonality was found to be higher than that of age-matched healthy donors and was strongly correlated with circulating CD8+ T-cell counts. Public clonotypes were rare and either shrank or stayed stable during treatment, and the rise in clonality at ibrutinib response reflected expansion of private clonotypes.

On a MiSeq, deep resolution sequencing aimed for a depth between 1 in 1 million and 1 in 200,000 T cells, with each clonotype covered roughly 10x on average. The immunoSEQ hsTCRB Kit was used to generate TCR beta libraries. In the paper's pipeline: Data were analyzed with ImmunoSEQ Data Assistant and ImmunoSEQ Analyzer, with V, D and J genes assigned per IMGT definitions. Clonality was computed as one minus normalized Shannon entropy of productive rearrangement frequencies, ranging from 0 to 1. Only overrepresented clonotypes making up at least 0.05% of the repertoire of each patient were included in the public clonotype analysis. Approximately 13 age-matched healthy donor repertoires from immuneACCESS served as clonality controls. TCRdb provides this immuneACCESS table in a form limited to in-frame rearrangements. Some clones are lacking; in checked studies, under half of them reflect an unresolved V gene, and why the rest are absent is not known. V and J calls plus clone size are reproduced from that table; the DNA served to infer D and trimming. This sample holds 30,000 to 35,000 clones; about 70% were observed only once. The ten largest clones add up to about 27% of the sample.

For TCR beta library preparation, 1.5 to 2 micrograms of genomic DNA was extracted from cryopreserved PBMCs. Longitudinal blood samples from CLL patients on ibrutinib monotherapy underwent high-throughput TCR beta sequencing. Patients were enrolled in a phase 2 open-label single-center ibrutinib monotherapy trial. The chain couples TRBV27 to TRBJ1-2; 12 bases in the middle match TRBD1. The clonotype comes from a human donor with chronic lymphocytic leukemia. The sequencing used PBMCs, collected before ibrutinib treatment. The CDR3 has the sequence CASSLSPGQGALNYGYTF. The DNA sequence is TGTGCCAGCAGTTTATCACCGGGACAGGGGGCGTTAAACTATGGCTACACCTTC.